Listed here are 2 T cell receptor beta chains from one sample, sequenced in a study of blood T cells in healthy people across ages. A second PCR, run for about 6 to 11 cycles, used a sample-barcoded 5' primer plus a J-beta primer mix. TCRdb itself ran the 5' RACE reads through MiXCR, one entry per CDR3 protein. The table includes around 1.1 million distinct CDR3 sequences, roughly two fifths detected once. The sample was blood. The receptor source for this set is a man aged 18 to 30 in good health.

On this clonotype: A read error may be the cause here, since a much bigger clone is one base away. The chain carries TRBV12-3 or TRBV12-4 and TRBJ2-3; 9 bases agree with TRBD2. The CDR3 covers 14 residues. The CDR3 region has the DNA TGTGCCAGCACCGATAGCGGGGGCACAGATGCGCAGTATTTT. This translates into CASTDSGGTDAQYF.

The chain recombines TRBV12-3 or TRBV12-4 with TRBJ2-4; D assignment may be TRBD1 or TRBD2 (5 bases each). The CDR3 has 15 residues. With 4 bases removed from V and 3 bases from J, the gap between germline ends came to 13 bases. The CDR3 sequence: CASSSGREGKNIQYF. The CDR3 bases are TGTGCCAGCAGTTCGGGGCGTGAGGGCAAAAACATTCAGTACTTC.